This TCR beta chain was documented in a study of blood T cell repertoires in COVID-19. Study summary: Specimens from acute and convalescent COVID-19 originated in the United States, Italy and Spain. The cDNA or gDNA used as material had been derived from T cells, B-cell-depleted T cells, or PBMCs.

CDR3 size: 16 residues. This clone was observed once. In the original processing: Estimation of nucleated cell counts was performed using reference gene primer amplification. The table came from immunoSEQ multiplex PCR; TCRdb's copy has only in-frame clones and leaves some out. V and J calls and clone size are those listed in that table; D and trimming were worked out from the DNA. The top ten clones hold 9.5% to 13% of a sample with about 76,000 clones, approximately 84% of them seen once. Enrolment of Seattle patients took place during active infection, and they were followed longitudinally. The receptor was isolated from a man in his 60s with COVID-19, enrolled during active disease. The chain has TRBV21-1 and TRBJ1-6. TRBV21-1 is deemed a pseudogene. The sample was peripheral blood. Written as DNA, the CDR3 is TGTGCCAGCAGCAAAGTAACTTGGGGGGTAAATTCACCCCTCCACTTT. This codes for CASSKVTWGVNSPLHF.